The 6 T cell receptor beta chains below come from one sample, sequenced in a study of identical twins. TCRdb called the 5' RACE reads again in MiXCR, with one record for every CDR3 protein. The sample yields 700,000 to 950,000 distinct CDR3 sequences, 12% seen once. The same sample was also studied in work on yellow fever vaccine responses in identical twins.

Material for sequencing was PBMCs. The receptors were sampled from a woman in her late teens or twenties in good health.

This clonotype showed up just a few times. The chain employs TRBV20-1 and TRBJ2-5, with 14 bases identical to TRBD2. J lost 3 bases, V lost 2 bases, and 14 bases had no gene match. The CDR3 length is 19 residues. Germline V gives CDR1 DFQATT, CDR2 SNEGSKA (reference sequence). CDR3 in amino acids: CSARMTGTSGRIWEETQYF. CDR3 coding DNA: TGCAGTGCTAGAATGACCGGGACTAGCGGGAGAATATGGGAAGAGACCCAGTACTTC.

This clonotype was observed many times. The V and J genes are TRBV4-1 and TRBJ1-1, with D tentatively TRBD1 (5 bases). From germline, CDR1 is MGHRA and CDR2 YSYEKL. The CDR3 consists of 17 residues. The V end was cut by 0 bases, the J end by 1 base, with 15 bases between. DNA for the CDR3: TGCGCCAGCAGCCAAGAATCAGGGTGGGTCGGGAACACTGAAGCTTTCTTT. Protein sequence: CASSQESGWVGNTEAFF.

A few counts support this clonotype. The chain carries TRBV2 and TRBJ2-3; weak D call: TRBD1 (5 bases). Germline CDR1 reads SNHLY; CDR2 reads FYNNEI. The CDR3 is made up of 15 amino acids. Trimming shortened V by 6 bases and J by 3 bases, and 16 bases separated the two germline ends. The CDR3 protein is CASRRRVSGTDTQYF. The CDR3 region has the DNA TGTGCCAGCAGACGCCGGGTCTCAGGGACAGATACGCAGTATTTT. Full variable domain (outside the CDR3, taken from reference TRBV2 and TRBJ2-3): EPEVTQTPSHQVTQMGQEVILRCVPISNHLYFYWYRQILGQKVEFLVSFYNNEISEKSEIFDDQFSVERPDGSNFTLKIRSTKLEDSAMYFCASRRRVSGTDTQYFGPGTRLTVL.

The chain recombines TRBV29-1 with TRBJ2-5; D might be TRBD2 (6 bases). Trimming took off 4 bases at V and 5 bases at J, with 14 bases between the two ends. Germline assignment: CDR1 SQVTM and CDR2 ANQGSEA. This CDR3 has 13 residues. CDR3 in amino acids: CSVAHLAWETQYF. The CDR3, as DNA: TGCAGCGTTGCGCACCTAGCGTGGGAGACCCAGTACTTC.

This sequence joins TRBV2 and TRBJ2-3; TRBD2 aligns across 10 bases. This CDR3 spans 17 amino acids. The V gene's germline CDR1 is SNHLY and CDR2 FYNNEI. The ends lost 2 bases at V and 0 bases at J; junction bases unmatched: 5. The CDR3 DNA reads as TGTGCCAGCAGTGAACTAATTAGCGGGAGGAGCACAGATACGCAGTATTTT. Its translation is CASSELISGRSTDTQYF.

This chain connects TRBV10-3 to TRBJ2-1, with TRBD1 matching 9 bases. CDR3 size: 14 residues. Germline V lookup: CDR1 ENHRY, CDR2 SYGVKD. J lost 6 bases, V lost 3 bases, and 3 bases had no gene match. The CDR3 spells CAISDRDRVNEQFF. In DNA form, the CDR3 reads TGTGCCATCAGTGACCGGGACAGGGTCAATGAGCAGTTCTTC.